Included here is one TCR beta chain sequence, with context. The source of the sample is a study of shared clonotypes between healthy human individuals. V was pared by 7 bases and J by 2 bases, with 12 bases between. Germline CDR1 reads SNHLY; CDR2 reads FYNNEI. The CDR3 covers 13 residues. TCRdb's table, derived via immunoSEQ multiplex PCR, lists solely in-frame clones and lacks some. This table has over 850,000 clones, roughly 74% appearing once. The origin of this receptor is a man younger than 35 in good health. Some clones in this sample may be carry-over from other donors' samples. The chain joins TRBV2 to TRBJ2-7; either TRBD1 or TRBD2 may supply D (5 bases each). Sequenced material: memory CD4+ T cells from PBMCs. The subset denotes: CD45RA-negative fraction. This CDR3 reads CASTGDGTYEQYF. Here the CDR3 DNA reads TGTGCCAGCACCGGGGACGGAACCTACGAGCAGTACTTC. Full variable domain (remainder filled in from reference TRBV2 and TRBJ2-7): EPEVTQTPSHQVTQMGQEVILRCVPISNHLYFYWYRQILGQKVEFLVSFYNNEISEKSEIFDDQFSVERPDGSNFTLKIRSTKLEDSAMYFCASTGDGTYEQYFGPGTRLTVT.